This passage covers 6 T cell receptor beta chains from one sample sequenced in a study of regulatory T cells in long-lasting Graves disease. Combining iRepertoire HTBI primers with Arm-PCR of CDR3 regions, the authors built TCR beta libraries. TCRdb analysed the multiplex PCR reads with MiXCR anew, one entry per CDR3 protein. The sample has 250,000 to 300,000 distinct CDR3 sequences; 15% to 20% are singletons. Time point meaning: newly diagnosed GD, antithyroid drugs for less than 3 months. The authors made the TCR library using RNA they extracted from PBMCs. These records were also assigned to another study, of T cells in Graves' hyperthyroidism and ophthalmopathy.

The input for sequencing was peripheral blood mononuclear cells (PBMCs), taken at new diagnosis, from a patient treated with antithyroid drugs. These receptor sequences come from a woman in her 30s with Graves disease.

The J gene is TRBJ1-6, the V gene TRBV27, with D unresolved. The V and J ends lost 3 bases and 10 bases respectively, with 13 bases between them. CDR3 length equals 14 residues. Germline CDR1 reads MNHEY; CDR2 reads SMNVEV (reference sequence). CDR3 in amino acids: CASSLGGRVSPLHF. The CDR3 bases are TGTGCCAGCAGTTTGGGAGGGCGGGTCTCACCCCTCCACTTT.

This clonotype was counted at least ten times. The chain links TRBV7-6 to TRBJ2-5, with 12 bases that match TRBD2. The ends lost 3 bases at V and 2 bases at J; junction bases unmatched: 4. Germline V lookup: CDR1 SGHVS, CDR2 FNYEAQ. There are 16 residues in the CDR3. Here the CDR3 DNA reads TGTGCCAGCAGCTTGCTCCTAGCGGGGGGGCAAGAGACCCAGTACTTC. Protein product: CASSLLLAGGQETQYF.

V is TRBV6-1 and J is TRBJ1-1; D perhaps matches TRBD1 (5 bases). V lost 5 bases to trimming and J lost 5 bases, with 12 bases between them. Germline V CDR1 and CDR2: MNHNS, SASEGT. The CDR3 contains 13 residues. In DNA, the CDR3 is TGTGCCAGCAGTCTCAACGGGGGAACTGAAGCTTTCTTT. Amino acid sequence: CASSLNGGTEAFF.

This clonotype was picked up a small number of times. A much larger clone differs from this one at a single base, so this may be a read error. This sequence joins TRBV27 and TRBJ1-1, with a possible D match to TRBD1 (5 bases). CDR3 length: 14 amino acids. Germline V gives CDR1 MNHEY, CDR2 SMNVEV (reference sequence). The CDR3 is CTSSFGGENTEAFF. In DNA, the CDR3 is TGTACCAGCAGTTTCGGGGGGGAGAACACTGAAGCTTTCTTT.

In its sample, this clonotype was seen a few times. A far larger clone is only one base removed, so a read error is likely. This chain joins TRBV7-2 and TRBJ2-7, with D possibly being TRBD1 (5 bases). CDR1 is SGHTA, CDR2 FQGNSA, per germline. V was shortened by 2 bases and J by 7 bases, with 24 bases between the two germline ends. The CDR3 is 17 amino acids. The CDR3 region is CASSLLQARRSYNEQYF. CDR3 coding DNA: TGTGCCAGCAGCTTACTACAGGCAAGACGCTCCTACAATGAGCAGTACTTC.

The V and J genes are TRBV7-3 and TRBJ1-3; 8 positions agree with TRBD1. Germline V gene data show CDR1 as SGHTA and CDR2 as FQGTGA. The J segment lost 4 bases and the V segment lost 2 bases, leaving 7 bases of the junction unmatched. CDR3 length: 16 residues. The CDR3 DNA reads TGTGCCAGCAGCTTACCCCACGGACAGGGCGGAAACACCATATATTTT. It codes for CASSLPHGQGGNTIYF.